The following is a TCR beta chain sequence with its context. This table comes from immunoSEQ multiplex PCR, and its TCRdb copy is limited to in-frame clones, with some not included. The table shows roughly 700,000 clones, with 70% to 90% occurring only once. This entry comes from a study of Ad26.COV2.S vaccination and SARS-CoV-2 variants. Study details: The trial was COV1001 and the donor's arm was Ad26.COV2.S. Each vaccinee took Ad26.COV2.S intramuscularly, once or twice 56 days apart.

The V gene's germline CDR1 is LGHNA and CDR2 YSLEER. V was clipped by 4 bases and J by 8 bases; unmatched bases: 4. This CDR3 contains 13 residues. Treatment reported: around 19 received Ad26.COV2.S at low or high dose, single or two shots; several received placebo; per-sample allocation not given. Samples analyzed were those drawn on day 63 after the first vaccine or placebo injection. Wuhan-strain SARS-CoV-2 spike was expressed by the Ad26 vector that made up the vaccine. The chain joins TRBV4-3 to TRBJ1-4; 7 bases fit TRBD1. The clonotype originates from a person aged 18-65 years who received the Ad26.COV2.S COVID-19 vaccine or a placebo. The input for sequencing was peripheral blood, taken in a trial of Ad26.COV2.S vaccine versus placebo. The CDR3 coding sequence is TGCGCCAGCAGCCGACAGGGAGGCGAAAAACTGTTTTTT. Protein product: CASSRQGGEKLFF.